The source of this TCR beta chain is a study of shared clonotypes between healthy human individuals. The material for each subset, its genomic DNA, was split evenly across several immunoSEQ plates. Profiling relied on immunoSEQ multiplex PCR, and the TCRdb table lists in-frame clones only, not all of them. This table holds millions of clones, over 85% found once. Division of CD4+ cells produced a CD45RA+ naive subset and a CD45RA-negative memory subset. The germline gives CDR1 MDHEN, CDR2 SYDVKM. The V segment lost 5 bases and the J segment 2 bases; nucleotides outside the gene matches: 6. This CDR3 contains 15 residues.

The clonotype comes from a man younger than 30 in good health. The chain is built from TRBV28 and TRBJ1-5; 7 nucleotides line up with TRBD1. Sequencing was performed on naive CD4+ T cells sorted from blood. The subset was: CD45RA+ positively selected. Written as DNA, the CDR3 is TGTGCCAGCAGTGCAACAGGGGCAGGCAATCAGCCCCAGCATTTT. Translating it yields CASSATGAGNQPQHF.